A selection of T cell receptor beta chains follows, all from one sample in a study of blood T cells in healthy people across ages. MiXCR was run by TCRdb on the 5' RACE reads, yielding one entry per CDR3 protein. The sample consists of more than 800,000 distinct CDR3 sequences, less than 35% of them appearing once. Sequencing input: blood. The receptors derive from a woman older than 75 in good health. The CDR3 runs from the conserved cysteine through the conserved F or W. A D gene is named only where the DNA matches it firmly. Size tells how often a clone was seen (once, few, many) or the class of an expanded clone, and some rows leave it out.

CDR3: CASSLSGFGQPQHF
DNA: TGTGCCAGCAGTTTATCCGGGTTCGGACAGCCCCAGCATTTT
J: TRBJ1-5
size: many
D: NA
length: 14
V: TRBV28

CDR3: CASIVSGVNTGELFF
DNA: TGTGCCAGCATTGTATCCGGGGTGAACACCGGGGAGCTGTTTTTT
J: TRBJ2-2
size: few
D: NA
length: 15
V: TRBV6-2/TRBV6-3

CDR3: CASSLYDRGSPYEQYF
DNA: TGTGCCAGCAGCTTATACGACCGGGGGTCCCCCTACGAGCAGTACTTC
J: TRBJ2-7
size: NA
D: NA
length: 16
V: TRBV7-2

CDR3: CASSFGSLRYTGAFF
DNA: TGTGCCAGCAGCTTCGGGTCTCTCAGGTATACTGGAGCTTTCTTT
J: TRBJ1-1
size: NA
D: NA
length: 15
V: TRBV5-6

CDR3: CATSMNRGYTGELFF
DNA: TGTGCCACCAGCATGAACAGGGGATACACCGGGGAGCTGTTTTTT
J: TRBJ2-2
size: few
D: TRBD1
length: 15
V: TRBV15

CDR3: CASSLMGLANEQFF
DNA: TGTGCCAGCAGTTTAATGGGGCTAGCCAATGAGCAGTTCTTC
J: TRBJ2-1
size: many
D: NA
length: 14
V: TRBV12-3/TRBV12-4

CDR3: CASSLAVRPDYEQYF
DNA: TGTGCCAGCAGCTTAGCGGTCAGACCAGACTACGAGCAGTACTTC
J: TRBJ2-7
size: few
D: NA
length: 15
V: TRBV7-8

CDR3: CASSQDSGGYNEQFF
DNA: TGCGCCAGCAGCCAAGATAGCGGGGGTTACAATGAGCAGTTCTTC
J: TRBJ2-1
size: NA
D: TRBD2
length: 15
V: TRBV4-1

CDR3: CASSVGGDGEQFF
DNA: TGTGCCAGCAGCGTAGGGGGGGACGGTGAGCAGTTCTTC
J: TRBJ2-1
size: many
D: NA
length: 13
V: TRBV2

CDR3: CAIRDDTSAIGNEQYF
DNA: TGTGCCATCAGGGACGACACCAGCGCGATCGGGAACGAGCAGTACTTC
J: TRBJ2-7
size: NA
D: NA
length: 16
V: TRBV10-3

CDR3: CASSGHGQNIQYF
DNA: TGTGCCAGCTCTGGACATGGACAAAACATTCAGTACTTC
J: TRBJ2-4
size: many
D: NA
length: 13
V: TRBV6-2/TRBV6-3

CDR3: CSAGSGGARETQYF
DNA: TGCAGTGCTGGTAGCGGGGGGGCCCGGGAGACCCAGTACTTC
J: TRBJ2-5
size: many
D: TRBD2
length: 14
V: TRBV20-1

CDR3: CASSWLGQGVNEQYF
DNA: TGCGCCAGCAGCTGGCTGGGACAGGGGGTAAACGAGCAATACTTC
J: TRBJ2-7
size: NA
D: TRBD1
length: 15
V: TRBV5-1

CDR3: CASSQEDPTWGGGRTQYF
DNA: TGCGCCAGCAGCCAAGAGGATCCAACTTGGGGGGGGGGCCGTACGCAGTATTTT
J: TRBJ2-3
size: few
D: NA
length: 18
V: TRBV4-3

CDR3: CASSSLGQGRTEQYF
DNA: TGTGCCAGCAGCAGCCTGGGACAGGGTCGGACCGAGCAGTACTTC
J: TRBJ2-7
size: many
D: TRBD1
length: 15
V: TRBV7-2

CDR3: CASSEIRDRSDTQYF
DNA: TGTGCCAGCAGTGAAATTCGGGACAGGTCGGATACGCAGTATTTT
J: TRBJ2-3
size: many
D: TRBD1
length: 15
V: TRBV6-1

CDR3: CASSLNRLGYTF
DNA: TGTGCCAGCAGCTTAAACAGGTTGGGCTACACCTTC
J: TRBJ1-2
size: many
D: NA
length: 12
V: TRBV7-2

CDR3: CASSSPTGASYNSPLHF
DNA: TGTGCCAGCAGTTCTCCGACAGGGGCCAGTTATAATTCACCCCTCCACTTT
J: TRBJ1-6
size: few
D: TRBD1
length: 17
V: TRBV27

CDR3: CSARGTGQPKNTDTQYF
DNA: TGCAGTGCTAGGGGGACAGGGCAACCAAAAAACACAGATACGCAGTATTTT
J: TRBJ2-3
size: many
D: TRBD1
length: 17
V: TRBV20-1

CDR3: CASSDRGFTEAFF
DNA: TGTGCCAGCAGCGACAGGGGGTTCACTGAAGCTTTCTTT
J: TRBJ1-1
size: NA
D: TRBD1
length: 13
V: TRBV5-6

CDR3: CASSANPGQLFF
DNA: TGTGCCAGCAGTGCAAACCCGGGACAACTGTTTTTT
J: TRBJ1-4
size: few
D: NA
length: 12
V: TRBV25-1

CDR3: CSASGGTENIQYF
DNA: TGCAGTGCTAGTGGCGGAACAGAAAACATTCAGTACTTC
J: TRBJ2-4
size: NA
D: NA
length: 13
V: TRBV20-1

CDR3: CASSQEANQPQHF
DNA: TGTGCCAGCAGCCAGGAGGCCAATCAGCCCCAGCATTTT
J: TRBJ1-5
size: many
D: NA
length: 13
V: TRBV7-2

CDR3: CASSELRGSEAFF
DNA: TGCGCCAGCAGCGAGCTGAGGGGGTCTGAAGCTTTCTTT
J: TRBJ1-1
size: few
D: NA
length: 13
V: TRBV5-1

CDR3: CASSFGRGRGEKLFF
DNA: TGTGCCAGCAGCTTCGGCAGGGGCAGGGGTGAAAAACTGTTTTTT
J: TRBJ1-4
size: many
D: NA
length: 15
V: TRBV7-9

CDR3: CASSLQGQGADEQYF
DNA: TGTGCCAGCAGCTTGCAGGGACAGGGGGCCGACGAGCAGTACTTC
J: TRBJ2-7
size: many
D: TRBD1
length: 15
V: TRBV9

CDR3: CATRSRGGTDTQYF
DNA: TGTGCCACCAGGAGCCGGGGGGGCACAGATACGCAGTATTTT
J: TRBJ2-3
size: NA
D: TRBD2
length: 14
V: TRBV19

CDR3: CSVASVSGANVLTF
DNA: TGCAGCGTTGCTTCAGTGTCTGGGGCCAACGTCCTGACTTTC
J: TRBJ2-6
size: many
D: NA
length: 14
V: TRBV29-1

CDR3: CASSYSVQGVSYNEQFF
DNA: TGTGCCAGCAGTTACTCTGTACAGGGTGTATCCTACAATGAGCAGTTCTTC
J: TRBJ2-1
size: many
D: NA
length: 17
V: TRBV6-5

CDR3: CASSEYGGKETQYF
DNA: TGTGCCAGCAGTGAATACGGGGGGAAAGAGACCCAGTACTTC
J: TRBJ2-5
size: many
D: TRBD2
length: 14
V: TRBV25-1

CDR3: CATSIRGGADTQYF
DNA: TGTGCCACCAGCATCCGGGGGGGGGCAGATACGCAGTATTTT
J: TRBJ2-3
size: few
D: TRBD2
length: 14
V: TRBV15

CDR3: CSVELGAYEQYF
DNA: TGCAGCGTTGAGTTGGGGGCCTACGAGCAGTACTTC
J: TRBJ2-7
size: NA
D: NA
length: 12
V: TRBV29-1

CDR3: CASTGKKLSGANVLTF
DNA: TGTGCCAGCACCGGAAAAAAGCTATCTGGGGCCAACGTCCTGACTTTC
J: TRBJ2-6
size: few
D: NA
length: 16
V: TRBV6-1